This TCR beta chain was profiled in a study of vaccination and CD4 T cells after COVID-19. The wider study: Once diagnosed, patients had post-COVID samples drawn a median approximately 93 days later (range 35 to 161).

With the Oncomine TCR Beta short-read assay, DNA from cultured CD4+ T cells was sequenced. TCRdb ran MiXCR on the PCR reads and lists one entry per CDR3 protein. The sample gives 17,000 or so distinct CDR3 sequences, around 55% of which show up once; approximately 7.5% is in the top ten. The treatment: roughly ten-day PBMC culture with coronavirus spike peptide pools or control peptides (ViraFEST assay). For ViraFEST, peptide pools expanded antigen-specific T cells, after which the TCRs were sequenced. This clonotype came up once. What it binds is unknown. Source material: CD4+ T cells from blood, cultured in vitro. The TCR comes from a human donor who had recovered from COVID-19.

CDR3 sequence: CASSFTGGYNSPLHF. CDR3 nucleotide sequence: TGTGCCAGCAGCTTTACAGGAGGCTATAATTCACCCCTCCACTTT. V gene TRBV7-2 combines with J gene TRBJ1-6; possibly TRBD1 for D (5 bases). V lost 3 bases and J lost 3, with 9 bases in between. Germline assignment: CDR1 SGHTA and CDR2 FQGNSA. The CDR3 consists of 15 residues.